This T cell receptor (beta chain) originates from a study of radiation and T cells in renal cell carcinoma (dated by TCRdb to between 2020 and 2021). About the study as a whole: In total, 50 to 55 samples underwent TCR beta sequencing: around 25 tumors plus 27 peripheral blood samples. The last blood draw happened 4 weeks after radiation, timed to coincide with nephrectomy. A total of about 4 million unique CDR3 nucleotide sequences, encoding 2.5 million to 3 million unique CDR3 amino acid sequences, were found across all 50 or so samples.

TCR beta libraries were generated from genomic DNA with the immunoSEQ kit, following the manufacturer's recommendations. To prepare the libraries, a first multiplex PCR with proprietary primers was run, followed by a second PCR that added unique barcodes, and a bead cleanup was done after each round. Each sample batch included a kit-provided positive control reaction and a negative control reaction. The final libraries were assessed on an Agilent 4200 TapeStation D1000 ScreenTape, pooled by volume, and quantified by qPCR. Sequencing was performed on an Illumina NextSeq500 with a MidOutput 150-cycle cartridge, and 156 Read1 and 15 Index1 cycles were run with kit custom primers. The pooled library was loaded at 0.9 to 1 pM with an approximately 21% PhiX control spike-in. In the source study's methods: Vendor-processed data were analyzed in R, and a clonotype was defined as all T cells sharing the same CDR3 nucleotide sequence. In the clone abundance analyses, frequencies in each sample were normalized to that sample's 10,000 most abundant clones. Public T cell clones, which averaged fewer than five per sample, were removed prior to analysis. Tumor-enriched and baseline blood-enriched clonotypes were defined by at least a 32-fold difference in abundance between compartments. A beta-binomial differential abundance model was used to identify clonotypes that expanded or contracted between blood time points. The Baroni-Urbani and Buser coefficient was used to measure tumor-blood repertoire similarity, and groups were compared with two-tailed Wilcoxon tests in R. The table comes from immuneACCESS by way of TCRdb, which keeps in-frame sequences with V and J called. Part of the clones is missing from these tables; in studies checked, under half for an unresolved V gene and the rest for unknown reasons. V and J calls and clone size follow that table, whereas D and trimming were derived from the DNA. The sample data list 140,000 to 150,000 clones, and roughly 90% of these were observed just once. Of the sample, roughly 17% falls within the top ten clones.

Of note for this clone: Its antigen is not yet known. Base qualities are not recorded, but no much larger clone differs from it by a single base.

The time point label, as the study defines it: blood 4 weeks post-SBRT, at nephrectomy. The label giving this sample's treatment or condition can be read as: 15 Gy SBRT to primary tumor, nephrectomy 4 weeks later. The samples were obtained from a clinical trial, where primary renal cell carcinomas were treated with 15 Gy stereotactic body radiation therapy and then removed by nephrectomy 4 weeks afterward. To track tumor-enriched clonotypes, serial peripheral blood was sampled from radiation-treated patients at baseline and at 2 weeks and 4 weeks after SBRT. Every patient's renal cell carcinoma showed clear cell pathology. Genomic DNA for TCR sequencing was prepared using the QIAamp DNA Blood Mini Kit (Qiagen). Samples were included in the analyses only if all quality control checks were passed. What the work shows at the level of the full study, not this receptor alone: Dynamics of the blood repertoire were not tracked past 4 weeks after treatment. Because no pretreatment tumor biopsies were available, whether clonotypes were present in the tumor at baseline could not be determined. The single-armed trial design could not address effects of radiation dose or scheduling on the TCR repertoire. In blood, the top tumor clonotypes increased between baseline and 2 weeks post-radiation and then shrank by 4 weeks, which suggests that tumor-resident clones expanded only transiently.

The source was blood, collected from a patient whose treatment included radiotherapy and nephrectomy. This clonotype originated in a woman between 45 and 60 years old with renal cell carcinoma.

The CDR3: CASSAGTSGSWDIQYF. The base sequence is TGTGCCAGCAGCGCCGGGACTAGCGGGAGTTGGGACATTCAGTACTTC. The receptor chain draws on TRBV5-5 and TRBJ2-4; 14 nucleotides in the junction match TRBD2. V has 4 bases trimmed and J has 8 bases trimmed; junction bases matching no gene number 8. The CDR3 contains 16 residues, cysteine and phenylalanine counted. Only CDR3 DNA remains: 48 bases, in frame from the first base. CDR1 and CDR2 are drawn from the germline V gene (reference sequence): SGHKS, YYEKEE.